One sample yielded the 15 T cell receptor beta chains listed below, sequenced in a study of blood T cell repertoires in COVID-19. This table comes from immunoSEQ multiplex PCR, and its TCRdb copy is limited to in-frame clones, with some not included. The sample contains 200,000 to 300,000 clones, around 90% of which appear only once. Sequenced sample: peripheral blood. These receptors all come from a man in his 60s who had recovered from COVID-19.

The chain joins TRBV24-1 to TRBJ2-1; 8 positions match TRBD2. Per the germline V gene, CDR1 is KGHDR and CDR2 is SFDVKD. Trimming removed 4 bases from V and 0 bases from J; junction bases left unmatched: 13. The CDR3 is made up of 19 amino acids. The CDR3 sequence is CATSDVEGGSGGSYNEQFF. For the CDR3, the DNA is TGTGCCACCAGTGACGTGGAAGGTGGAAGCGGGGGCTCCTACAATGAGCAGTTCTTC.

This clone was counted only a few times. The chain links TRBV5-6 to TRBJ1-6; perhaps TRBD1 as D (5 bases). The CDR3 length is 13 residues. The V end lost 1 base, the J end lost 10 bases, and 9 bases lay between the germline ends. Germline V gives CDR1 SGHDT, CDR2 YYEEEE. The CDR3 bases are TGTGCCAGCAGCTTGATTGGGGGGTCACCCCTCCACTTT. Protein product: CASSLIGGSPLHF.

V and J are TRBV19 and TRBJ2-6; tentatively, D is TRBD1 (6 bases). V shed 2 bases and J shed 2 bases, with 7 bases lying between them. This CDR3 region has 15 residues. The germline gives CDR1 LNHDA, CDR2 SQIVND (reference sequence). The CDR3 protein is CASSIYRAGANVLTF. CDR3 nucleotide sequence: TGTGCCAGTAGTATATACAGGGCTGGGGCCAACGTCCTGACTTTC.

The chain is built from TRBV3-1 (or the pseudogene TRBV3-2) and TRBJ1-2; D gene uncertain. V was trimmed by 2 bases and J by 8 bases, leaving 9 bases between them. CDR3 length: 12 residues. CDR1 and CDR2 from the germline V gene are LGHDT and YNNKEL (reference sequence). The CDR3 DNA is TGTGCCAGCAGCCAAAGATCGCGAGGCTACACCTTC. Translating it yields CASSQRSRGYTF.

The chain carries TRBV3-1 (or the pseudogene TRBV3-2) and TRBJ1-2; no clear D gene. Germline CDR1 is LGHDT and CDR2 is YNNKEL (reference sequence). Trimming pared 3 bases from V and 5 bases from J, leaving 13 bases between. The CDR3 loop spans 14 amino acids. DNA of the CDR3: TGTGCCAGCAGCCATATTGTACCGGAGTATGGCTACACCTTC. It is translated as CASSHIVPEYGYTF.

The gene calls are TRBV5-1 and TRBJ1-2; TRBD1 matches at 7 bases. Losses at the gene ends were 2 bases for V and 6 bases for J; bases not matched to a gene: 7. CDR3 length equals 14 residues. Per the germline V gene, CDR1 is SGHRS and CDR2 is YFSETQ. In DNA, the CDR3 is TGCGCCAGCAGCTTAGGGGGCGGTTATCATGGCTACACCTTC. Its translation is CASSLGGGYHGYTF.

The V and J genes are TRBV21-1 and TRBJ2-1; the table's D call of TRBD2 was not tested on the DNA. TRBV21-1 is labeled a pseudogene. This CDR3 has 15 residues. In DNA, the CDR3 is TGTGCCAGCGTCAAGGGGAGCGGGGGCCGCAATGAGCAGTTCTTC. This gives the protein CASVKGSGGRNEQFF.

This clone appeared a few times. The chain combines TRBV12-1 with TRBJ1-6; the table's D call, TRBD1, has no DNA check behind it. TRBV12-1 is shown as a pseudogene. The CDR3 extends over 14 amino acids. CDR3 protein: CASSKDTRNSPLHF. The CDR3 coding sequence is TGTGCCAGCAGCAAGGACACTCGGAATTCACCCCTCCACTTT.

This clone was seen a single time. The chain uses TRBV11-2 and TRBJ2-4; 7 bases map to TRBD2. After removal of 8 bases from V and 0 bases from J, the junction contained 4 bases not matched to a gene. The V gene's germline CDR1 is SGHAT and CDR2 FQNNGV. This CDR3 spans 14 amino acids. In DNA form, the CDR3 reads TGTGCCAGCGGGGGGGAGCTAGCCAAAAACATTCAGTACTTC. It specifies CASGGELAKNIQYF.

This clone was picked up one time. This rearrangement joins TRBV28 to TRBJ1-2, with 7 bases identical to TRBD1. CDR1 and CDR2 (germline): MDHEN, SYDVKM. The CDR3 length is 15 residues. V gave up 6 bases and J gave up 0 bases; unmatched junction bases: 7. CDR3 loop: CASRKGQVANYGYTF. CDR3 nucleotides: TGTGCCAGCAGAAAAGGACAGGTGGCTAACTATGGCTACACCTTC.

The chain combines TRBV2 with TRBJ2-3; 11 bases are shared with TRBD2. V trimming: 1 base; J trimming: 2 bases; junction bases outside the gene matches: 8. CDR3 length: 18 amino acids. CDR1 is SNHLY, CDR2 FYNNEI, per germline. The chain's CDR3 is CASSEELAGAPSTDTQYF. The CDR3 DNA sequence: TGTGCCAGCAGTGAAGAACTAGCGGGGGCCCCATCCACAGATACGCAGTATTTT.

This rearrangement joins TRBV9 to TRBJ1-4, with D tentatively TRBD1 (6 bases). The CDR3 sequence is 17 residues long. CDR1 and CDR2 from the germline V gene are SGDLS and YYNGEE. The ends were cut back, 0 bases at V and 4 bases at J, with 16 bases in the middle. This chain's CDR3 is CASSVAVGADLNEKLFF. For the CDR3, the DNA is TGTGCCAGCAGCGTAGCGGTGGGGGCTGATCTTAATGAAAAACTGTTTTTT.

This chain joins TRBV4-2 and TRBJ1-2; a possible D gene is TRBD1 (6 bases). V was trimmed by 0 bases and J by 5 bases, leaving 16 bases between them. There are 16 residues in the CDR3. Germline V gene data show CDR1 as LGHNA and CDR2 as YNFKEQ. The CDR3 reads CASSQDGAGAEYGYTF. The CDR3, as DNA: TGTGCCAGCAGCCAAGATGGGGCAGGGGCTGAATATGGCTACACCTTC.

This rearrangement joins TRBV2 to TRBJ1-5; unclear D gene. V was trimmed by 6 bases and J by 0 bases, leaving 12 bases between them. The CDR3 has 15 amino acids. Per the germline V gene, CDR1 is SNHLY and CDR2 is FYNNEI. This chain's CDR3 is CASSLAGLSNQPQHF. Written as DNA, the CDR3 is TGTGCCAGCAGCCTCGCAGGACTTAGCAATCAGCCCCAGCATTTT.

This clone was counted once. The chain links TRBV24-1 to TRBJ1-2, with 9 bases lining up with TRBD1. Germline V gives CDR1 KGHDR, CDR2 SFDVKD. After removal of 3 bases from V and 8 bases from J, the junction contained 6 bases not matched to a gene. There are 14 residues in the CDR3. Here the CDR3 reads CATSDTGTGKGYTF. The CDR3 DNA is TGTGCCACCAGTGATACCGGGACAGGGAAGGGCTACACCTTC.